This T cell receptor (beta chain) was recovered during a study of shared clonotypes between healthy human individuals. Study at large: The cohort had two women and a few men, ages 18 to 49. Study results and caveats: Around 5% was the fraction of naive CD4 clonotypes found shared across four donors. Investigators collected only blood, and repertoires in tissues likely differ.

CD45RA-negative memory and CD45RA+ naive subsets were split from the CD4+ cells. Assay used: immunoSEQ multiplex PCR; TCRdb lists only in-frame clones, some missing. The sample lists roughly 1,100,000 clones; around 76% were seen once. To note about this clone: The target antigen is unknown.

The CDR3 loop spans 14 amino acids. From germline, CDR1 is ENHRY and CDR2 SYGVKD. Trimming stripped 2 bases from V and 6 bases from J, with 13 bases between. This clonotype was sampled from a man aged 18-30 years in good health. Sequencing was done on a sample of memory CD4+ T cells sorted from blood. Sample subset: CD45RA-negative fraction. This chain uses TRBV10-3 with TRBJ1-1, with D unresolved. In DNA, the CDR3 is TGTGCCATCAGTGAGAATCCCAGGAGAGCTGAAGCTTTCTTT. Amino acid sequence: CAISENPRRAEAFF.